The 15 T cell receptor beta chains reported below all come from one sample, sequenced in a study of T-cell reconstitution after alpha-beta-depleted transplantation in children. Using unique molecular identifiers, the investigators prepared the TCRbeta library. MiXCR, run by TCRdb on the PCR reads, gives a single entry per CDR3 protein. Of 250,000 to 350,000 distinct CDR3 sequences in the sample, more than 20% were seen once. The sample here was PBMCs, mostly from graft donor cells, taken 180 days after TCRalphabeta/CD19-depleted stem cell transplant. Source of these receptors: a male patient between 5 and 17 years old who had a stem cell transplant for acute lymphoblastic leukemia, so the T cells may come from the graft donor.

This sequence joins TRBV6-1 and TRBJ2-5; the match to TRBD1 covers 7 bases. Losses at the gene ends were 4 bases for V and 0 bases for J; bases not matched to a gene: 2. Per the germline V gene, CDR1 is MNHNS and CDR2 is SASEGT. The CDR3 runs to 14 residues. The CDR3 region has the DNA TGTGCCAGCAGTGCGGGACAGTACCAAGAGACCCAGTACTTC. It specifies CASSAGQYQETQYF.

This clonotype came up a few times. The chain joins TRBV28 to TRBJ2-3, with 10 bases matching TRBD2. The germline gives CDR1 MDHEN, CDR2 SYDVKM. The CDR3 totals 15 residues. J lost 4 bases, V lost 6 bases, and 7 bases had no gene match. The CDR3 spells CASSSLAGAADTQYF. In DNA, the CDR3 is TGTGCCAGCAGCTCTCTAGCGGGGGCCGCAGATACGCAGTATTTT.

The V gene is TRBV30, the J gene TRBJ1-2, with D hard to call. Per the germline V gene, CDR1 is GTSNPN and CDR2 is SVGIG (reference sequence). The CDR3 contains 12 residues. The V end lost 7 bases, the J end lost 2 bases, and 11 bases lay between the germline ends. The DNA for the CDR3 is TGTGCCTCCTACTTATCAAACTATGGCTACACCTTC. Its protein product is CASYLSNYGYTF. Together with reference TRBV30 and TRBJ1-2, the CDR3 gives the full variable domain: SQTIHQWPATLVQPVGSPLSLECTVEGTSNPNLYWYRQAAGRGLQLLFYSVGIGQISSEVPQNLSASRPQDRQFILSSKKLLLSDSGFYLCASYLSNYGYTFGSGTRLTVV.

This clonotype was recorded a few times. The gene calls are TRBV10-2 and TRBJ1-5, with 7 bases fitting TRBD1. The J segment lost 1 base and the V segment lost 5 bases, leaving 2 bases of the junction unmatched. Germline V gives CDR1 WSHSY, CDR2 SAAADI. The CDR3 consists of 14 residues. The CDR3 region is CASSWTGSNQPQHF. The CDR3 DNA is TGCGCCAGCAGTTGGACAGGAAGCAATCAGCCCCAGCATTTT.

The V call is TRBV4-1, the J call TRBJ2-7, with TRBD2 matching over 8 bases. The length of the CDR3 is 19 residues. V trimming: 0 bases; J trimming: 3 bases; junction bases outside the gene matches: 16. CDR1 MGHRA and CDR2 YSYEKL come from the germline V gene. DNA for the CDR3: TGCGCCAGCAGCCAAGACCCGCGCCTATTTAGCGGGGCCCACTACGAGCAGTACTTC. It encodes CASSQDPRLFSGAHYEQYF.

The rearrangement links TRBV27 to TRBJ2-3; D is unresolved. Germline V gene sequence: CDR1 MNHEY, CDR2 SMNVEV (reference sequence). There are 15 residues in the CDR3. The V end lost 3 bases, the J end lost 0 bases, and 10 bases lay between the germline ends. CDR3 sequence: CASSFRRPSTDTQYF. In DNA form, the CDR3 reads TGTGCCAGCAGTTTCCGCCGGCCCAGCACAGATACGCAGTATTTT.

This clonotype was recorded a few times. The rearrangement links TRBV29-1 to TRBJ2-7; 8 nucleotides match TRBD2. With 6 bases clipped from V and 1 base from J, the junction kept 5 bases outside the gene matches. The CDR3 contains 13 residues. Germline V CDR1 and CDR2: SQVTM, ANQGSEA. The CDR3 DNA sequence: TGCAGCGTGGGGGGACTAGTGTCCTACGAGCAGTACTTC. This gives the protein CSVGGLVSYEQYF.

This clonotype was seen a few times. The chain recombines TRBV9 with TRBJ1-2, with 8 bases matching TRBD1. The ends lost 7 bases at V and 6 bases at J; junction bases unmatched: 20. This CDR3 contains 17 residues. Germline CDR1 and CDR2: SGDLS and YYNGEE. In DNA, the CDR3 is TGTGCCAGCGCCCAAGGGGTAACAGGGGCAGGGGGCAATGGCTACACCTTC. Encoded protein: CASAQGVTGAGGNGYTF.

The CDR3 sequence is CASSLGTASNTEAFF. In nucleotides, the CDR3 is TGTGCCAGCAGTTTGGGTACAGCTTCAAACACTGAAGCTTTCTTT. The J gene is TRBJ1-1, the V gene TRBV28; D gene unclear. Germline V CDR1 and CDR2: MDHEN, SYDVKM. This CDR3 has 15 residues. V was pared by 3 bases and J by 2 bases, with 13 bases between.

The V and J genes are TRBV6-2 or TRBV6-3 and TRBJ1-2; tentatively, D is TRBD1 (5 bases). This CDR3 is 17 amino acids long. Germline V gene lookup returns CDR1 MNHEY and CDR2 SVGEGT. V was shortened by 1 base and J by 3 bases, with 18 bases between the two germline ends. The CDR3 bases are TGTGCCAGCAGTTACTTGAAGAACCACCGACAGTACTATGGCTACACCTTC. Encoded protein: CASSYLKNHRQYYGYTF.

This clonotype was seen a handful of times. The chain carries TRBV24-1 and TRBJ2-1; 9 bases map to TRBD2. CDR3 length: 15 amino acids. V trimming: 2 bases; J trimming: 9 bases; junction bases outside the gene matches: 7. Germline V gene sequence: CDR1 KGHDR, CDR2 SFDVKD. CDR3 DNA: TGTGCCACCAGTGATTGGTCTAGCGGGAATGGTGAGCAGTTCTTC. It yields the protein CATSDWSSGNGEQFF.

This CDR3 is CSARGRLGTIYF. The CDR3 DNA reads TGCAGTGCTAGAGGAAGACTAGGCACCATATATTTT. The chain combines TRBV20-1 with TRBJ1-3, with D unresolved. The V and J ends lost 1 base and 9 bases respectively, with 10 bases between them. CDR3 length: 12 residues. Germline assignment: CDR1 DFQATT and CDR2 SNEGSKA (reference sequence).

The chain employs TRBV10-3 and TRBJ2-5, with 9 nucleotides matching TRBD2. The CDR3 is made up of 15 amino acids. Germline V gives CDR1 ENHRY, CDR2 SYGVKD. V lost 4 bases and J lost 1; bases outside the gene matches: 4. CDR3 sequence: CAISAGSGSQETQYF. The CDR3, as DNA: TGTGCCATCAGTGCGGGTAGCGGGAGCCAAGAGACCCAGTACTTC.

This clonotype was observed a handful of times. This sequence joins TRBV11-2 and TRBJ1-1, with 9 positions matching TRBD1. The ends lost 7 bases at V and 1 base at J; junction bases unmatched: 4. Germline lookup yields CDR1 SGHAT and CDR2 FQNNGV. The CDR3 spans 14 residues. CDR3 loop: CASISTGGNTEAFF. CDR3 sequence (DNA): TGTGCCAGCATCTCGACAGGGGGGAACACTGAAGCTTTCTTT.

A remark on this clonotype: One junction end does not reproduce the germline sequence, and a read error may be involved. This chain joins TRBV12-3 or TRBV12-4 and TRBJ2-2, with D perhaps matching TRBD1 (7 bases). The CDR3 loop spans 18 amino acids. CDR3 sequence reads: CTSSFRDSGRMATGELFF. The CDR3, as DNA: TGTACCAGCAGCTTCCGGGACAGCGGGCGTATGGCCACCGGGGAGCTGTTTTTT.